These 18 T cell receptor beta chains share one sample of origin, sequenced in a study of T cells in Graves' hyperthyroidism and ophthalmopathy. Authors of the study amplified TCR beta CDR3 regions from RNA transcripts. Initially, a first-round RT-PCR of the TCR CDR3 employed the HTBI primer set. TCRdb itself ran the multiplex PCR reads through MiXCR, one entry per CDR3 protein. The sample carries a few hundred thousand distinct CDR3 sequences, about a sixth recorded once. Sequenced sample: blood. Receptor source: a woman in her twenties or thirties with Graves' hyperthyroidism.

This clonotype appeared many times. The chain recombines TRBV7-6 with TRBJ2-1; 10 bases are a match to TRBD1. Losses at the gene ends were 2 bases for V and 12 bases for J; bases not matched to a gene: 19. Germline V gene sequence: CDR1 SGHVS, CDR2 FNYEAQ. The CDR3 extends over 18 amino acids. CDR3 protein: CASSLSPRAVGTGVRQFF. The CDR3 DNA reads as TGTGCCAGCAGCTTAAGTCCCCGAGCCGTCGGGACAGGGGTCCGGCAGTTCTTC.

A few counts support this clonotype. The gene calls are TRBV6-9 and TRBJ2-6; 12 nucleotides match TRBD2. V was clipped by 1 base and J by 0 bases; unmatched bases: 16. CDR3 length: 23 amino acids. Germline loops: CDR1 MNHGY, CDR2 SVAAGI. CDR3 in amino acids: CASSYLELAGGQNLNSGANVLTF. The CDR3 DNA reads TGTGCCAGCAGTTATTTGGAGCTAGCGGGAGGGCAAAACCTCAACTCTGGGGCCAACGTCCTGACTTTC.

This clonotype was recorded many times. The chain carries TRBV3-1 and TRBJ2-3; 10 positions match TRBD2. The CDR3 is 14 residues long. CDR1 is LGHDT, CDR2 YNNKEL, per germline (reference sequence). Unmatched junction bases numbered 2, after V lost 4 bases and J lost 4 bases. Here the CDR3 DNA reads TGTGCCAGCAGCCCTAGCGGGAGTGCAGATACGCAGTATTTT. Residues: CASSPSGSADTQYF.

This clonotype turned up a few times. The chain joins TRBV20-1 to TRBJ1-1; D remains unclear. Germline V gene lookup returns CDR1 DFQATT and CDR2 SNEGSKA (reference sequence). V gave up 2 bases and J gave up 1 base, with 8 bases separating them. The CDR3 is made up of 13 amino acids. The CDR3 coding sequence is TGCAGTGCTAGAACTTTGCGGAACACTGAAGCTTTCTTT. Protein sequence: CSARTLRNTEAFF.

This clonotype was seen repeatedly, ten times or more. V is TRBV29-1 and J is TRBJ2-5; no firm D call. CDR3 size: 12 residues. Germline values: CDR1 SQVTM, CDR2 ANQGSEA. Trimming cost V 5 bases and J 5 bases, with 12 bases left between them. For the CDR3, the DNA is TGCAGCGTTAGTTCGGATGGGGAGACCCAGTACTTC. This translates into CSVSSDGETQYF.

The sample holds many counts of this clonotype. The gene calls are TRBV5-1 and TRBJ2-7, with D uncertain. Germline CDR1 SGHRS, CDR2 YFSETQ. V gave up 0 bases and J gave up 5 bases, with 15 bases separating them. The CDR3 has 15 residues. CDR3 sequence (DNA): TGCGCCAGCAGCTTGGGCGGAAGTATCGTAAACGAGCAGTACTTC. Its translation is CASSLGGSIVNEQYF.

V and J are TRBV6-2 or TRBV6-3 and TRBJ2-1; TRBD2 might be the D (6 bases). This CDR3 is 11 amino acids long. CDR1 and CDR2 from the germline V gene are MNHEY and SVGEGT. Trimming removed 8 bases from V and 10 bases from J, with 12 bases in between. CDR3 DNA sequence: TGTGCCAGCGTGGGGGGAGGCGAGCAGTTCTTC. Translated: CASVGGGEQFF.

This clonotype was observed at least ten times. The CDR3 protein is CASRQTSSITDTQYF. The CDR3, as DNA: TGTGCCAGCAGACAGACTAGCTCGATCACAGATACGCAGTATTTT. The chain has TRBV2 and TRBJ2-3, with 7 bases aligning to TRBD2. The V and J ends lost 6 bases and 2 bases, in that order; junction bases with no gene match: 8. Germline loops: CDR1 SNHLY, CDR2 FYNNEI. CDR3 length: 15 amino acids.

The chain couples TRBV6-2 or TRBV6-3 to TRBJ2-5; TRBD1 matches at 12 bases. Germline lookup yields CDR1 MNHEY and CDR2 SVGEGT. There are 18 residues in the CDR3. After removal of 7 bases from V and 2 bases from J, the junction contained 14 bases not matched to a gene. The CDR3 reads CASTIGTGGVGGQETQYF. For the CDR3, the DNA is TGTGCCAGCACCATAGGGACAGGGGGCGTTGGAGGTCAAGAGACCCAGTACTTC.

This clonotype was seen repeatedly, ten times or more. CDR3 coding DNA: TGTGCCAGCAGTCAGAGCGGGAGGTCGCAGTATTTT. Its translation: CASSQSGRSQYF. The genes are TRBV28 and TRBJ2-3, with 9 bases that match TRBD2. From germline, CDR1 is MDHEN and CDR2 SYDVKM. The trim removed 5 bases at V and 10 bases at J, leaving 4 bases unmatched. This CDR3 spans 12 amino acids.

This clonotype was recorded many times. The DNA for the CDR3 is TGTGCCAGCAGCCCCCTCGGCGGTTCAACCTACGAGCAGTACTTC. This gives the protein CASSPLGGSTYEQYF. This chain uses TRBV9 with TRBJ2-7; D is uncertain. The CDR3 spans 15 residues. Trimming pared 4 bases from V and 2 bases from J, leaving 16 bases between. Germline V lookup: CDR1 SGDLS, CDR2 YYNGEE.

The CDR3 DNA sequence: TGTGCCAGCAAATCAGGGGGGAAGACGAACACCGGGGAGCTGTTTTTT. It translates to CASKSGGKTNTGELFF. V and J are TRBV5-4 and TRBJ2-2; tentative D call: TRBD1 (7 bases). The CDR3 consists of 16 residues. V gave up 6 bases and J gave up 0 bases, with 15 bases separating them. CDR1 is SGHNT, CDR2 YYREEE, per germline (reference sequence).

This clonotype was picked up many times. The chain joins TRBV30 to TRBJ2-1; D gene ambiguous. The CDR3 loop spans 14 amino acids. V was clipped by 2 bases and J by 0 bases, with 8 bases between them. Germline V gene sequence: CDR1 GTSNPN, CDR2 SVGIG (reference sequence). The CDR3 coding sequence is TGTGCCTGGAGTAAACAGAGCTCCTACAATGAGCAGTTCTTC. Its protein is CAWSKQSSYNEQFF.

This clonotype came up many times. This chain joins TRBV6-1 and TRBJ2-3, with D perhaps TRBD1 (5 bases). This CDR3 contains 18 residues. Trimming shortened V by 1 base and J by 1 base, and 18 bases separated the two germline ends. CDR1 is MNHNS and CDR2 is SASEGT in the germline V gene. The CDR3 reads CASSEETFPGLGTDTQYF. The DNA of the CDR3 is TGTGCCAGCAGTGAAGAGACCTTTCCAGGGTTGGGCACAGATACGCAGTATTTT.

This clonotype was detected many times. CDR3 sequence reads: CAAQGGAESYNEQFF. CDR3 sequence (DNA): TGTGCCGCCCAGGGTGGGGCCGAGTCCTACAATGAGCAGTTCTTC. The V call is TRBV10-3, the J call TRBJ2-1, with D perhaps matching TRBD1 (5 bases). V dropped 11 bases and J dropped 1 base, with 18 bases sitting between them. This CDR3 spans 15 amino acids. CDR1 is ENHRY, CDR2 SYGVKD, per germline.

A single count supports this clonotype. The chain recombines TRBV12-3 or TRBV12-4 with TRBJ2-2; TRBD2 is a possible D gene (6 bases). The V gene lost 3 bases and the J gene lost 0 bases, with 11 bases spanning the gap. This CDR3 contains 16 residues. The CDR3 DNA reads as TGTGCCAGCAGTTTGGTTAGCGGATCGAACACCGGGGAGCTGTTTTTT. Translating it yields CASSLVSGSNTGELFF.

This chain connects TRBV7-9 to TRBJ2-3; TRBD2 aligns across 13 bases. The CDR3 spans 17 residues. The trim removed 5 bases at V and 3 bases at J, leaving 8 bases unmatched. The V gene's germline CDR1 is SEHNR and CDR2 FQNEAQ (reference sequence). The CDR3 reads CASSPRLAGGNTDTQYF. The CDR3 bases are TGTGCCAGCAGCCCGAGACTAGCGGGAGGCAATACAGATACGCAGTATTTT.

This clonotype was counted at least ten times. The genes are TRBV20-1 and TRBJ2-3, with D possibly TRBD1 on 6 matching bases. CDR3 size: 13 residues. Germline V gives CDR1 DFQATT, CDR2 SNEGSKA (reference sequence). Between the trimmed V and J ends, which lost 6 bases and 4 bases, there was a span of 14 bases. The CDR3 is CSAWGRAADTQYF. The CDR3 region has the DNA TGCAGTGCCTGGGGGCGGGCGGCAGATACGCAGTATTTT.